Listed below are T cell receptor beta chains from one sample, sequenced in a study of control samples from healthy donors and cancer patients. Produced via immunoSEQ multiplex PCR; TCRdb's table is partial and in-frame only. The sample shows roughly 89,000 clones, roughly 91% of them seen only once. The sample comprised blood. All receptors come from a man aged 50 to 60 in good health. Both conserved end residues are trimmed from each CDR3. A D gene is named only where the DNA matches it firmly.

J gene,V gene,D gene,CDR3 protein
TRBJ1-1,TRBV6-5,TRBD1,ASSPGQGRNTEAF
TRBJ1-4,TRBV9,TRBD1,ASRGGTGYEKLF
TRBJ2-3,TRBV10-3,NA,ASAMDSPTDTQY
TRBJ2-1,TRBV11-2,NA,ASSSRTGFPNEQF
TRBJ1-1,TRBV9,NA,ASSVGVGTPEAF
TRBJ1-2,TRBV30,NA,AWSLSTGANYGYT
TRBJ1-4,TRBV7-8,NA,ASSLTATNEKLF
TRBJ1-2,TRBV6-2/TRBV6-3,NA,ASSPLEGYGYT
TRBJ1-2,TRBV7-2,NA,ASSLEPGTTGYGYT
TRBJ1-2,TRBV6-6,NA,ASSPSAGLYGYT
TRBJ2-1,TRBV4-3,TRBD1,ASSQETGGYNEQF
TRBJ2-3,TRBV30,NA,AWGGQLTDTQY
TRBJ1-6,TRBV12-5,NA,ASGFRDGYNSPLH
TRBJ2-4,TRBV3-1/TRBV3-2,TRBD2,ASSQEWRGGRNIQY
TRBJ1-1,TRBV12-3/TRBV12-4,NA,ASSLGANTEAF
TRBJ1-2,TRBV14,NA,ASAPEPANYGYT
TRBJ1-4,TRBV4-1,NA,ASSQGFNEKLF
TRBJ2-5,TRBV18,NA,ASSPPSWYRQETQY
TRBJ2-7,TRBV9,NA,ASSVAQGVSTYEQY
TRBJ1-2,TRBV7-2,NA,AILKGGRYGGYT
TRBJ1-4,TRBV9,NA,ASSATVGGGNEKLF
TRBJ1-6,TRBV18,TRBD1,ASSQGGDSPLH
TRBJ1-3,TRBV5-1,NA,ASSLTVSGNTIY